This passage covers 17 T cell receptor beta chains from one sample sequenced in a study of blood T cell repertoires in COVID-19. Some clones are missing from TCRdb's copy, which holds only in-frame ones; the method was immunoSEQ multiplex PCR. Here the sample spans 110,000 to 150,000 clones, approximately 78% being singletons. Input material: PBMCs or T cells enriched from blood (not recorded which). Receptors originate from a woman aged 50 to 60 who had recovered from COVID-19.

The chain joins TRBV28 to TRBJ2-1, with 8 bases aligning to TRBD2. Germline V gene data show CDR1 as MDHEN and CDR2 as SYDVKM. The CDR3 is 14 amino acids. Trimming removed 3 bases from V and 5 bases from J; junction bases left unmatched: 3. CDR3 sequence reads: CASSLSLADNEQFF. CDR3 sequence (DNA): TGTGCCAGCAGTTTGTCACTAGCGGACAATGAGCAGTTCTTC. Based on the CDR3 plus reference TRBV28 and TRBJ2-1, the full variable domain is DVKVTQSSRYLVKRTGEKVFLECVQDMDHENMFWYRQDPGLGLRLIYFSYDVKMKEKGDIPEGYSVSREKKERFSLILESASTNQTSMYLCASSLSLADNEQFFGPGTRLTVL.

J is TRBJ1-5 and V is TRBV2, with 11 nucleotides matching TRBD1. After removal of 4 bases from V and 7 bases from J, the junction contained 3 bases not matched to a gene. The germline CDR1 and CDR2 sequences are SNHLY and FYNNEI. This CDR3 spans 14 amino acids. The CDR3 is CASSGTGGGQPQHF. The DNA of the CDR3 is TGTGCCAGCAGTGGGACAGGGGGCGGCCAGCCCCAGCATTTT.

This chain uses TRBV7-2 with TRBJ2-1; 12 bases match TRBD2. In germline, CDR1 is SGHTA, CDR2 FQGNSA. Trimming at V came to 2 bases and at J to 7 bases, leaving 0 bases not matched to a gene. This CDR3 is built from 14 residues. The CDR3 coding sequence is TGTGCCAGCAGCTTAACTAGCGGGAGGAATGAGCAGTTCTTC. Its translation is CASSLTSGRNEQFF.

The chain employs TRBV7-2 and TRBJ1-1; 7 bases line up with TRBD1. With 4 bases clipped from V and 0 bases from J, the junction kept 8 bases outside the gene matches. This CDR3 has 16 residues. The germline gives CDR1 SGHTA, CDR2 FQGNSA. The CDR3 here is CASSSRGLGLNTEAFF. CDR3 nucleotide sequence: TGTGCCAGCAGCTCCAGGGGGTTAGGGCTGAACACTGAAGCTTTCTTT.

This clone was recorded only once. The chain recombines TRBV19 with TRBJ1-1, with 8 bases identical to TRBD1. This CDR3 is built from 15 residues. V was clipped by 7 bases and J by 1 base; unmatched bases: 8. Looked up from germline, CDR1 is LNHDA and CDR2 is SQIVND (reference sequence). The CDR3 DNA is TGTGCCAGTACCCCCCCCGGGACAGGGAACACTGAAGCTTTCTTT. As protein: CASTPPGTGNTEAFF.

The rearrangement joins TRBV19 to TRBJ2-3; 8 nucleotides align to TRBD2. Trimming cost V 7 bases and J 2 bases; bases outside gene matches: 14. Germline CDR1 and CDR2: LNHDA and SQIVND (reference sequence). This CDR3 spans 17 amino acids. The CDR3, as DNA: TGTGCCAGTAAGGCTAGCGGGTCCCGCGATTTCACAGATACGCAGTATTTT. The encoded protein is CASKASGSRDFTDTQYF.

J is TRBJ1-5 and V is TRBV2, with TRBD1 matching 9 bases. The germline V gene has CDR1 SNHLY and CDR2 FYNNEI. V shed 5 bases and J 7 bases; nucleotides not matched to a gene: 3. The CDR3 is made up of 13 amino acids. The CDR3 reads CASSRDREQPQHF. The CDR3 DNA follows: TGTGCCAGCAGTAGGGACAGGGAGCAGCCCCAGCATTTT.

The J gene is TRBJ1-1, the V gene TRBV14; D is possibly TRBD1 (6 bases). The CDR3 totals 16 residues. Per germline, CDR1 SGHDN and CDR2 FVKESK. The V gene lost 5 bases and the J gene lost 0 bases, with 16 bases spanning the gap. The CDR3 coding sequence is TGTGCCAGCAGCTCTGAGCTCGGGACAATGAACACTGAAGCTTTCTTT. Residues: CASSSELGTMNTEAFF.

This clone was seen once. The chain joins TRBV9 to TRBJ2-1; possible D gene TRBD1, 6 bases. V was shortened by 4 bases and J by 5 bases, with 19 bases between the two germline ends. This CDR3 comprises 16 residues. Looked up from germline, CDR1 is SGDLS and CDR2 is YYNGEE. The CDR3 protein is CASSPGQSEYNNEQFF. CDR3 bases: TGTGCCAGCAGCCCCGGACAGTCTGAATATAACAATGAGCAGTTCTTC.

J is TRBJ1-4 and V is TRBV29-1, with D possibly TRBD1 on 6 matching bases. V lost 2 bases to trimming and J lost 5 bases, with 9 bases between them. This CDR3 contains 13 residues. Germline loops: CDR1 SQVTM, CDR2 ANQGSEA. The CDR3 DNA reads TGCAGCGTTGAAAGGACAGAGAATGAAAAACTGTTTTTT. As protein: CSVERTENEKLFF.

This clone was counted once. This sequence joins TRBV10-1 and TRBJ2-3; 7 positions match TRBD2. Germline V gives CDR1 WNHNN, CDR2 SYGVQD (reference sequence). This CDR3 has 15 amino acids. Germline trimming cut 10 bases from V and 3 bases from J; bases unmatched to any gene: 13. The CDR3 is CANRKGGGRTDTQYF. Here the CDR3 DNA reads TGCGCCAACAGGAAAGGCGGGGGTAGGACAGATACGCAGTATTTT.

This clone occurred many times. The rearrangement uses TRBV5-1 and TRBJ2-2; 7 nucleotides match TRBD1. The CDR3 length is 15 residues. V was pared by 3 bases and J by 3 bases, with 5 bases of the junction left unmatched. Germline CDR1 and CDR2: SGHRS and YFSETQ. The chain's CDR3 is CASSYRGFDTGELFF. The CDR3 DNA sequence: TGCGCCAGCAGCTACAGGGGATTTGACACCGGGGAGCTGTTTTTT.

The V gene is TRBV19, the J gene TRBJ1-1, with TRBD1 as a possible D gene (6 bases). The CDR3 sequence is 14 residues long. Trimming took off 7 bases at V and 1 base at J, with 13 bases between the two ends. Germline CDR1 reads LNHDA; CDR2 reads SQIVND (reference sequence). This chain's CDR3 is CASTLSTGNTEAFF. CDR3 bases: TGTGCCAGTACTCTATCGACAGGGAACACTGAAGCTTTCTTT.

V and J are TRBV9 and TRBJ1-5, with a possible D match to TRBD1 (5 bases). Trimming cost V 0 bases and J 3 bases, with 10 bases left between them. The length of the CDR3 is 15 residues. Per the germline V gene, CDR1 is SGDLS and CDR2 is YYNGEE. CDR3 DNA sequence: TGTGCCAGCAGCGTAGGGCAGGGAACCAATCAGCCCCAGCATTTT. Encoded protein: CASSVGQGTNQPQHF.

The gene calls are TRBV5-5 and TRBJ2-6, with D uncertain. The CDR3 spans 15 residues. Trimming stripped 2 bases from V and 4 bases from J, with 10 bases between. Germline V gene data show CDR1 as SGHKS and CDR2 as YYEKEE (reference sequence). CDR3 nucleotides: TGTGCCAGCAGCTTCCAGGTGTTGGGGGCCAACGTCCTGACTTTC. It yields the protein CASSFQVLGANVLTF.

The rearrangement links TRBV18 to TRBJ1-3, with D perhaps TRBD1 (5 bases). V gave up 4 bases and J gave up 1 base, with 17 bases separating them. This CDR3 is built from 17 residues. CDR1 and CDR2 (germline): KGHSH, LQKENI. CDR3 amino acids: CASSLGAGLGSGNTIYF. The CDR3 nucleotides read TGTGCCAGCTCACTAGGTGCAGGGCTCGGATCTGGAAACACCATATATTTT.

This chain uses TRBV9 with TRBJ2-2; TRBD1 might be the D (5 bases). Trimming left V 1 base short and J 8 bases short, with 9 bases between. The germline V gene encodes CDR1 SGDLS and CDR2 YYNGEE. The CDR3 loop spans 13 amino acids. CDR3 amino acids: CASSVKGFGELFF. The CDR3 DNA sequence: TGTGCCAGCAGCGTAAAGGGGTTTGGGGAGCTGTTTTTT.